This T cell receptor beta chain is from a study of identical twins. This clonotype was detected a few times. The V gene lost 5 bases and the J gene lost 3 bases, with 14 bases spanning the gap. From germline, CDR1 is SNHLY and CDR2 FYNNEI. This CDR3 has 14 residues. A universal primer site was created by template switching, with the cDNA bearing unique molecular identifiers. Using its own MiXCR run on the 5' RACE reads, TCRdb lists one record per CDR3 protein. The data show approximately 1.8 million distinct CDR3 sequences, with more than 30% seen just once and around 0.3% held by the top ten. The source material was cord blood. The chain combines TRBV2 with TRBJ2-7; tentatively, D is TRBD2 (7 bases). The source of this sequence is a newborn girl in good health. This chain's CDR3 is CASSYREGNYEQYF. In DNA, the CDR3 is TGTGCCAGCAGTTACAGGGAGGGGAACTACGAGCAGTACTTC.